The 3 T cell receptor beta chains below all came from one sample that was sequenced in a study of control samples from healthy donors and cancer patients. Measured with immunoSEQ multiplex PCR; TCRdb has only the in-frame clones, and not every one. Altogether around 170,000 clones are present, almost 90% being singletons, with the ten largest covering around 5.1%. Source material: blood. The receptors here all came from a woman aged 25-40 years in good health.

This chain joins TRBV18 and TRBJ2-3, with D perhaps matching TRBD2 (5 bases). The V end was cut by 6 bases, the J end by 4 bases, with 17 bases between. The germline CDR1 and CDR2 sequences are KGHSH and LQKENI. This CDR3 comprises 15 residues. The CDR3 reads CASSPKRGSADTQYF. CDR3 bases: TGTGCCAGCTCGCCGAAGAGAGGGAGCGCAGATACGCAGTATTTT.

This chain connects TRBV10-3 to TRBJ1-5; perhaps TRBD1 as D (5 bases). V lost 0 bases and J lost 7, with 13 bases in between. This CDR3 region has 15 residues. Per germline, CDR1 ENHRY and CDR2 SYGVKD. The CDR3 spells CAISESRGRTQPQHF. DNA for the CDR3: TGTGCCATCAGTGAGTCGCGGGGGAGAACACAGCCCCAGCATTTT.

The CDR3 bases are TGTGCCAGCCCCGTAGGGGATTCTTCTGAAGCTTTCTTT. Amino acids: CASPVGDSSEAFF. This chain links TRBV7-9 with TRBJ1-1, with D perhaps matching TRBD1 (5 bases). The CDR3 length is 13 residues. Germline CDR1 reads SEHNR; CDR2 reads FQNEAQ (reference sequence). Trimming stripped 8 bases from V and 6 bases from J, with 16 bases between. Variable domain in full (rest from reference TRBV7-9 and TRBJ1-1): DTGVSQNPRHKITKRGQNVTFRCDPISEHNRLYWYRQTLGQGPEFLTYFQNEAQLEKSRLLSDRFSAERPKGSFSTLEIQRTEQGDSAMYLCASPVGDSSEAFFGQGTRLTVV.